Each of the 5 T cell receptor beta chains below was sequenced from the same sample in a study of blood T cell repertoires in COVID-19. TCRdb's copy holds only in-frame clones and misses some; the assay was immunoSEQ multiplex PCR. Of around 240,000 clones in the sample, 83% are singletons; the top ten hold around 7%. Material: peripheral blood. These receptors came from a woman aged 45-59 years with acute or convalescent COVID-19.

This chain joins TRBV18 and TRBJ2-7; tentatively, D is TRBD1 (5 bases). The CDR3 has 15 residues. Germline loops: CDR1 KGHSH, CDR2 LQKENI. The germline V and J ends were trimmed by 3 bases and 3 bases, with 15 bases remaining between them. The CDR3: CASSPRAPPIYEQYF. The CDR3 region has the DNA TGTGCCAGCTCACCCAGGGCTCCCCCCATCTACGAGCAGTACTTC.

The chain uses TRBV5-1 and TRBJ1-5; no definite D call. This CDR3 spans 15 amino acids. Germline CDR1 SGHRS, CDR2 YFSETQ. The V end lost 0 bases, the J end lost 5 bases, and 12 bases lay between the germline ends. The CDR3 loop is CASSLGGDTYQPQHF. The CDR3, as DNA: TGCGCCAGCAGCTTGGGTGGTGACACATATCAGCCCCAGCATTTT.

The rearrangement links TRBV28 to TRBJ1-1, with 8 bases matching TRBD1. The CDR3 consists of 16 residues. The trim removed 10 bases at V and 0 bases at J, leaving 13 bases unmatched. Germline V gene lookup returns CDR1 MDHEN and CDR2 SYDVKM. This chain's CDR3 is CATSGQGLAMNTEAFF. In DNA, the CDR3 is TGTGCCACTAGCGGACAGGGCCTAGCCATGAACACTGAAGCTTTCTTT.

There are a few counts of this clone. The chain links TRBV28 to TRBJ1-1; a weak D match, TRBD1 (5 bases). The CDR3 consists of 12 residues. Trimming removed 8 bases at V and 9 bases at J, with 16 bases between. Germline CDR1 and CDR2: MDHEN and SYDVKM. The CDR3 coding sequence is TGTGCCAGCTCCGGGGGGAGTATACAAGCTTTCTTT. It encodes CASSGGSIQAFF.

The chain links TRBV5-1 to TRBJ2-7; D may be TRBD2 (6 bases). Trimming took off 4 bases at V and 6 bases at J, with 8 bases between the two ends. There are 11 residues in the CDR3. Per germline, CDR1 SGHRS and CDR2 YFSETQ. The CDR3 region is CASSPGGEQYF. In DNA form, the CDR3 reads TGCGCCAGCAGCCCCGGGGGCGAGCAGTACTTC.